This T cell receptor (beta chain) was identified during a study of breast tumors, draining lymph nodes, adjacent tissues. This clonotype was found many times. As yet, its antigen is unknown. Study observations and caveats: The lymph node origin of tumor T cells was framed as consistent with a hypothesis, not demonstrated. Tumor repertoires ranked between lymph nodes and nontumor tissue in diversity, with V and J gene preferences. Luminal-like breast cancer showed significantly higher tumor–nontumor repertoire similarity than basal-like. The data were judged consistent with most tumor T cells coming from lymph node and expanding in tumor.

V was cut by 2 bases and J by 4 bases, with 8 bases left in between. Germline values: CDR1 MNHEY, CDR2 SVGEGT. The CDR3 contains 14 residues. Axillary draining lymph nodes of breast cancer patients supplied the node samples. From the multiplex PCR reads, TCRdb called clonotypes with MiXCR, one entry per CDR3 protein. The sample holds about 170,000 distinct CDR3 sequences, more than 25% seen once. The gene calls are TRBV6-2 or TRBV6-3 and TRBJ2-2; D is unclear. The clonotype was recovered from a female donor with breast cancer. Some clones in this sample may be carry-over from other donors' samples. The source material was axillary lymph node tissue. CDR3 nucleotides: TGTGCCAGCAGTTACCTATTGCCCACCGGGGAGCTGTTTTTT. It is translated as CASSYLLPTGELFF.